A selection of T cell receptor beta chains follows, all from one sample in a study of CD8 T cells in ankylosing spondylitis. TCRdb processed the 5' RACE reads anew with MiXCR; each CDR3 protein has one entry. The sample has some 30,000 distinct CDR3 sequences; 5.5% to 8% are singletons. The sequenced sample was blood, either unsorted or a sorted T cell fraction (not recorded which). The receptor source for this set is a male donor with ankylosing spondylitis or in good health (not recorded which). CDR3s include the opening cysteine and the closing phenylalanine or tryptophan. D genes are given only for firm matches. Some rows mark clone size as missing; the rest say once, few, many or name a class of expanded clone.

many	TRBD2	TRBV7-7	TRBJ2-2	TGTGCCAGCAGCCGGTTAGCGGGAGCGAACACCGGGGAGCTGTTTTTT	CASSRLAGANTGELFF
NA	NA	TRBV7-9	TRBJ2-7	TGTGCCAGCAGTCCGGACTCCACCTACGAGCAGTACTTC	CASSPDSTYEQYF
many	NA	TRBV12-3/TRBV12-4	TRBJ1-1	TGTGCCAGCAGTTTAAACAGTATGAACACTGAAGCTTTCTTT	CASSLNSMNTEAFF
medium-sized	NA	TRBV4-2	TRBJ2-3	TGTGCCAGCAGCCAAGGAGTCGGCCAAGCAGATACGCAGTATTTT	CASSQGVGQADTQYF
many	NA	TRBV5-1	TRBJ2-5	TGCGCCAGCAGCCTCTCGGCAGAGTACCAAGAGACCCAGTACTTC	CASSLSAEYQETQYF
many	NA	TRBV24-1	TRBJ1-2	TGTGCCACCAGTGATGGAGTTTCTAGTGGCTACACCTTC	CATSDGVSSGYTF
many	TRBD1	TRBV29-1	TRBJ2-1	TGCAGCGTTCGGACAGGGGAGGGGGCTGAGCAGTTCTTC	CSVRTGEGAEQFF
many	NA	TRBV29-1	TRBJ2-1	TGCAGCGTTGAAGAAGGCCAGATCTTAATGCTCTTC	CSVEEGQILMLF
many	TRBD2	TRBV20-1	TRBJ2-3	TGCAGTGCTAGGGGACTAGCGACCATGGCAGATACGCAGTATTTT	CSARGLATMADTQYF
many	TRBD1	TRBV3-1	TRBJ1-1	TGTGCCAGCAGCCAAGACGGCCGGGACAGGGGGCCGAAAACTGAAGCTTTCTTT	CASSQDGRDRGPKTEAFF
many	NA	TRBV6-5	TRBJ1-5	TGTGCCAGCAGTTACCGGGGTAATCAGCCCCAGCATTTT	CASSYRGNQPQHF
many	NA	TRBV7-3	TRBJ2-1	TGTGCCAGCAGCCCCATGACTCGGGGGAACAATGAGCAGTTCTTC	CASSPMTRGNNEQFF
many	TRBD1	TRBV5-4	TRBJ2-5	TGTGCCAGCAGCCCAAGGACAGGGGTTTTGGAGACCCAGTACTTC	CASSPRTGVLETQYF
NA	NA	TRBV10-2	TRBJ2-7	TGCGCCAGCAGTGATGGCTACGAGCAGTACTTC	CASSDGYEQYF
many	TRBD2	TRBV20-1	TRBJ2-7	TGCAGTGCTAGCAAACTAGCGGGGGGTTCCTACGAGCAGTACTTC	CSASKLAGGSYEQYF
many	TRBD1	TRBV7-8	TRBJ2-7	TGTGCCAGCAGCTTAGTCCAGGGGGCTGGATACGAGCAGTACTTC	CASSLVQGAGYEQYF
few	TRBD2	TRBV7-9	TRBJ2-2	TGTGCCAGCAGTTTCCCAGCGGGAGGCTCAACCGGGGAGCTGTTTTTT	CASSFPAGGSTGELFF
NA	NA	TRBV7-9	TRBJ1-2	TGTGCCAGCAGCTTAGGAGAGACTGGCTACACCTTC	CASSLGETGYTF
medium-sized	NA	TRBV29-1	TRBJ2-5	TGCAGCGTTGACCTGGCTGGGGTAGTTCCTGAGACCCAGTACTTC	CSVDLAGVVPETQYF
many	NA	TRBV5-6	TRBJ2-7	TGTGCCAGCAGCTTGGTAGGGAGGCACGAGCAGTACTTC	CASSLVGRHEQYF
many	TRBD1	TRBV11-2	TRBJ1-1	TGTGCCAGCAGCTGGACAGGGAACACTGAAGCTTTCTTT	CASSWTGNTEAFF
many	TRBD2	TRBV11-1	TRBJ2-1	TGTGCCAGCAGGGGGGCTAGCGGGAGAGAGGCGGTGACCAATGAGCAGTTCTTC	CASRGASGREAVTNEQFF
many	NA	TRBV5-1	TRBJ2-1	TGCGCCAGCAGCTTCGCGACAGTAAAGGGCAATGAGCAGTTCTTC	CASSFATVKGNEQFF
many	NA	TRBV4-1	TRBJ1-3	TGCGCCAGCAGCCAGCCCACAGGTAGCTCTGGAAACACCATATATTTT	CASSQPTGSSGNTIYF
many	NA	TRBV6-5	TRBJ2-1	TGTGCCAGTAGACCCTACTCCTACAATGAGCAGTTCTTC	CASRPYSYNEQFF
many	TRBD2	TRBV20-1	TRBJ2-1	TGCAGTGCTAGAGCCTTTAGCGGGAGGGGTGTGTATGAGCAGTTCTTC	CSARAFSGRGVYEQFF
medium-sized	NA	TRBV5-1	TRBJ2-3	TGCGCCAGTATCAACGAGGGTTACGGAACAGATACGCAGTATTTT	CASINEGYGTDTQYF
many	NA	TRBV12-3/TRBV12-4	TRBJ2-3	TGTGCCAGCAGTTTAGGACACTCCACAGATACGCAGTATTTT	CASSLGHSTDTQYF
many	TRBD1	TRBV11-2	TRBJ2-4	TGTGCCAGCAGCTTAGATCCGGGACAGGGAATAGCCAAAAACATTCAGTACTTC	CASSLDPGQGIAKNIQYF
few	TRBD2	TRBV7-2	TRBJ2-1	TGTGCCAGCAGCTTGGGCGGGAGAGGGTTTGAGCAGTTCTTC	CASSLGGRGFEQFF
many	TRBD2	TRBV6-5	TRBJ2-7	TGTGCCAGCAGTTCCAGGACTAGCGGGAACTACGAGCAGTACTTC	CASSSRTSGNYEQYF
many	NA	TRBV5-1	TRBJ1-1	TGCGCCAGCAGCTTGGAGGGGACTGAAGCTTTCTTT	CASSLEGTEAFF
many	TRBD1	TRBV5-1	TRBJ1-3	TGCGCCAGCAGCCAGGGACAGGGGGCGTCTGGAAACACCATATATTTT	CASSQGQGASGNTIYF
many	TRBD1	TRBV11-1	TRBJ2-1	TGTGCCAGCAGCCGCCGGACAGGGAAACAATACAATGAGCAGTTCTTC	CASSRRTGKQYNEQFF
many	NA	TRBV5-6	TRBJ2-3	TGTGCCAGCAGCTTGGGACTGGGGACAGATACGCAGTATTTT	CASSLGLGTDTQYF
NA	NA	TRBV7-2	TRBJ2-2	TGTGCCAGCAGCTTAGCGGAGGGTGGCGGGGAGCTGTTTTTT	CASSLAEGGGELFF
many	TRBD2	TRBV12-3/TRBV12-4	TRBJ2-1	TGTGCCAGCAGACAAACTAGCGGGCGCAATGAGCAGTTCTTC	CASRQTSGRNEQFF
NA	NA	TRBV7-2	TRBJ2-7	TGTGCCAGCAGCTCACAGGGACACGAGCAGTACTTC	CASSSQGHEQYF
NA	TRBD1	TRBV29-1	TRBJ2-1	TGCAGCGTTTTTGGGACAGGAGACAATGAGCAGTTCTTC	CSVFGTGDNEQFF
many	NA	TRBV5-1	TRBJ2-5	TGCGCCAGCAGCTTGGACGGGATTGGGGAGACCCAGTACTTC	CASSLDGIGETQYF
many	TRBD2	TRBV5-1	TRBJ2-7	TGCGCCAGCAGAAATCTAGCGGGAGGGCCGGGTGAGCAGTACTTC	CASRNLAGGPGEQYF
once	NA	TRBV7-9	TRBJ1-4	TGTGCCAGCAGCCCAGTACAGGAGCCTAATGAAAAACTGTTTTTT	CASSPVQEPNEKLFF
many	NA	TRBV2	TRBJ1-5	TGTGCCAGCAGGCCCGTGGGGGGCCATCAGCCCCAGCATTTT	CASRPVGGHQPQHF
many	TRBD1	TRBV7-3	TRBJ2-3	TGTGCCAGCAGCTCGTATCCCGGGACAGGGTATCGGGATACGCAGTATTTT	CASSSYPGTGYRDTQYF
few	NA	TRBV4-1	TRBJ2-2	TGCGCCAGCAGGGAAAGCAGGAATAAACCCGGGGAGCTGTTTTTT	CASRESRNKPGELFF
many	TRBD2	TRBV29-1	TRBJ2-1	TGCAGCGTTGGGACTAGCGGTTCCTACAATGAGCAGTTCTTC	CSVGTSGSYNEQFF
many	NA	TRBV14	TRBJ2-4	TGTGCCAGCAGCCAAGAAGGAGGCTACGGGAAGTCCAAAAACATTCAGTACTTC	CASSQEGGYGKSKNIQYF
many	TRBD1	TRBV29-1	TRBJ2-3	TGCAGCGTTGGACAGGGGGCGCGTACAGATACGCAGTATTTT	CSVGQGARTDTQYF
few	NA	TRBV29-1	TRBJ2-1	TGCAGCGTGCGGGACGCCGGTCGTAGGAACAATGAGCAGTTCTTC	CSVRDAGRRNNEQFF
many	TRBD2	TRBV12-3/TRBV12-4	TRBJ2-1	TGTGCCAGCAGTTTCACTAGCGGGAGCAATGAGCAGTTCTTC	CASSFTSGSNEQFF
many	NA	TRBV20-1	TRBJ2-1	TGCAGTGCCGCCCGCGGAGGCTCCTACAATGAGCAGTTCTTC	CSAARGGSYNEQFF
many	NA	TRBV5-1	TRBJ1-1	TGCGCCAGCAGCTTGGAAGGGCCGGAGAACACTGAAGCTTTCTTT	CASSLEGPENTEAFF
many	TRBD2	TRBV29-1	TRBJ2-3	TGCAGCCTTGGGGGACTAGCGGGGACAGATACGCAGTATTTT	CSLGGLAGTDTQYF
many	TRBD2	TRBV19	TRBJ2-1	TGTGCCAGTAGTATATTGGCTAGCGGGAGTCTTCGACATGAGCAGTTCTTC	CASSILASGSLRHEQFF
NA	NA	TRBV7-2	TRBJ2-1	TGTGCCAGCGCCGGGGGCGGGGGCTACAATGAGCAGTTCTTC	CASAGGGGYNEQFF
many	NA	TRBV20-1	TRBJ1-5	TGCAGTGCTTCAGGACAGAATAGCAATCAGCCCCAGCAATTT	CSASGQNSNQPQQF
few	TRBD1	TRBV28	TRBJ2-4	TGTGCCAGCAGTCCCCCAACTTACAGGGGGCTTGGCAAAAACATTCAGTACTTC	CASSPPTYRGLGKNIQYF
many	NA	TRBV5-1	TRBJ2-1	TGCGCCAGCAGCTTGGGGGGGGAGAACAATGAGCAGTTCTTC	CASSLGGENNEQFF
many	TRBD1	TRBV12-3/TRBV12-4	TRBJ2-3	TGTGCCAGCAGGCGGACAGGTCAAGGGGATACGCAGTATTTT	CASRRTGQGDTQYF
many	NA	TRBV6-6	TRBJ2-4	TGTGCCAGCAGTTCACAGCCCAAAAACATTCAGTACTTC	CASSSQPKNIQYF